This entry describes one TCR beta chain. The antigen remains undetermined. Clones were sequenced by immunoSEQ multiplex PCR, and TCRdb holds only the in-frame ones, with some missing. This sample yields 150,000 to 200,000 clones, of which about 92% are seen a single time; 1% to 1.5% belongs to the top ten. Trimming removed 2 bases at V and 8 bases at J, with 18 bases between. The germline gives CDR1 SEHNR, CDR2 FQNEAQ (reference sequence). The CDR3 loop spans 16 amino acids. This entry is derived from a study of T cell responses to AZD1222 COVID-19 vaccine. General study findings and limits: Spike-wide coverage was observed for vaccine-associated CD4 TCRs, with dominant responses at 160-218 and 743-854. Seropositive status at baseline applied to only five to seven AZD1222 recipients.

Pooling covered second doses at about 4 or about 12 weeks. The source was peripheral blood, collected 28 days after the second AZD1222 dose. The sequence was obtained from an adult who received the AZD1222 COVID-19 vaccine. This chain joins TRBV7-9 and TRBJ1-4; a possible D gene is TRBD1 (5 bases). The CDR3 DNA is TGTGCCAGCAGCTTATGGGACCCACTAGGTCGGGAAAAACTGTTTTTT. It encodes CASSLWDPLGREKLFF. Drawing the rest from reference TRBV7-9 and TRBJ1-4, the complete variable domain is DTGVSQNPRHKITKRGQNVTFRCDPISEHNRLYWYRQTLGQGPEFLTYFQNEAQLEKSRLLSDRFSAERPKGSFSTLEIQRTEQGDSAMYLCASSLWDPLGREKLFFGSGTQLSVL.